Following are 5 T cell receptor beta chains from one sample sequenced in a study of naive and memory T cell subsets. Four PCR rounds used nested alpha and beta constant region primers plus the SP2 primer. TCRdb independently ran MiXCR on the 5' RACE reads; one entry per CDR3 protein. The data show over 50,000 distinct CDR3 sequences, roughly 7.5% seen once. TCR cDNA received a 3' ligated oligonucleotide that carried a UMI. All receptors derive from a female donor in good health.

This clonotype was detected many times. The chain carries TRBV6-5 and TRBJ2-2; D is uncertain. The CDR3 covers 13 residues. Germline-derived CDR1 and CDR2 are MNHEY and SVGAGI. The V and J ends lost 8 bases and 2 bases respectively, with 9 bases between them. CDR3 amino acids: CASLTFNTGELFF. CDR3 in DNA: TGTGCCAGCCTCACTTTTAACACCGGGGAGCTGTTTTTT.

The rearrangement joins TRBV2 to TRBJ2-7, with a weak D call TRBD2 (5 bases). The V gene lost 1 base and the J gene lost 3 bases, with 10 bases spanning the gap. Germline assignment: CDR1 SNHLY and CDR2 FYNNEI. The CDR3 is made up of 14 amino acids. The CDR3 DNA follows: TGTGCCAGCAGTGAAGGCGGACTTAACTACGAGCAGTACTTC. Protein: CASSEGGLNYEQYF.

This clonotype occurred a few times. The genes are TRBV5-4 and TRBJ2-5; D is perhaps TRBD2 (7 bases). V was trimmed by 2 bases and J by 2 bases, leaving 16 bases between them. Germline assignment: CDR1 SGHNT and CDR2 YYREEE (reference sequence). The CDR3 spans 16 residues. The CDR3 DNA sequence: TGTGCCAGCAGCTTCGAGGAGGGGGGGTTTCAAGAGACCCAGTACTTC. It encodes CASSFEEGGFQETQYF.

J is TRBJ2-5 and V is TRBV7-9; either TRBD1 or TRBD2 may fit D (5 bases each). Germline V gives CDR1 SEHNR, CDR2 FQNEAQ (reference sequence). This CDR3 has 14 residues. V lost 1 base, J lost 2 bases, and 8 bases lay in between. DNA for the CDR3: TGTGCCAGCAGCTTAGGAGAGGGGCAAGAGACCCAGTACTTC. Translation: CASSLGEGQETQYF.

The rearrangement uses TRBV7-2 and TRBJ1-5; D is ambiguous. Germline V lookup: CDR1 SGHTA, CDR2 FQGNSA. V was clipped by 6 bases and J by 6 bases, with 18 bases between them. The CDR3 contains 15 residues. CDR3 residues: CASSPDFFVRQPQHF. CDR3 DNA sequence: TGTGCCAGCAGTCCAGATTTTTTCGTCCGTCAGCCCCAGCATTTT.